This TCR beta chain is drawn from a study of T cell responses to AZD1222 COVID-19 vaccine. Sequenced by immunoSEQ multiplex PCR; TCRdb stores in-frame clones only, minus some. Among around 130,000 clones listed, around 94% were seen once. Between the trimmed V and J ends, which lost 2 bases and 4 bases, there was a span of 8 bases. This CDR3 region has 13 residues. CDR1 and CDR2 (germline): MNHEY, SVGAGI. The sequence was collected from an adult in good health. The rearrangement joins TRBV6-5 to TRBJ1-2; no clear D. This material consisted of peripheral blood, taken on day 0 of AZD1222 vaccination. CDR3 coding DNA: TGTGCCAGCAGTTACGGGCAGATCTATGGCTACACCTTC. Translation gives CASSYGQIYGYTF.